This T cell receptor (beta chain) stems from a study of response to subunit inactivated influenza vaccine. Study results and limitations: The authors put forward the suggestion that each seasonal influenza vaccination may bring in only a limited number of new T cells.

TCRdb itself ran the RT-PCR reads through MiXCR, one entry per CDR3 protein. The data hold more than 450,000 distinct CDR3 sequences, with approximately 12% observed a single time. The CDR3 consists of 14 residues. Germline-derived CDR1 and CDR2 are MGHDK and SYGVNS. V lost 4 bases to trimming and J lost 7 bases; unmatched junction nucleotides: 4. A remark on this clonotype: The antigen is unknown.

Here the sequenced sample was PBMCs from blood, taken on the day of vaccination. The rearrangement joins TRBV25-1 to TRBJ2-2; 9 nucleotides align to TRBD1. The sequence derives from a man aged 45 to 65 who received an inactivated influenza vaccine. The CDR3 DNA reads TGTGCCAGCAGTGGAAGACAGGGGGACGGGGAGCTGTTTTTT. This encodes CASSGRQGDGELFF.